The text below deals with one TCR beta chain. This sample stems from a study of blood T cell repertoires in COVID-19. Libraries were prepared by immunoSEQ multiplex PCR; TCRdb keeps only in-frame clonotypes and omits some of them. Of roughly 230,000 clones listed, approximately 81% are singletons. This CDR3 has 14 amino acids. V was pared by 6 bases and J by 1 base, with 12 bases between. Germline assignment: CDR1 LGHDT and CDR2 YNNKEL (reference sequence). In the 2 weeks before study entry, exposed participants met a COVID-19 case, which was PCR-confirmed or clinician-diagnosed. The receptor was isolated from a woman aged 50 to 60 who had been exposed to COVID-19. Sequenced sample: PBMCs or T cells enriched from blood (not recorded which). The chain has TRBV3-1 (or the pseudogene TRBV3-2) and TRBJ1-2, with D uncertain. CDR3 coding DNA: TGTGCCAGCAGTAGTAGTGCTCATAACTATGGCTACACCTTC. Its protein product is CASSSSAHNYGYTF.